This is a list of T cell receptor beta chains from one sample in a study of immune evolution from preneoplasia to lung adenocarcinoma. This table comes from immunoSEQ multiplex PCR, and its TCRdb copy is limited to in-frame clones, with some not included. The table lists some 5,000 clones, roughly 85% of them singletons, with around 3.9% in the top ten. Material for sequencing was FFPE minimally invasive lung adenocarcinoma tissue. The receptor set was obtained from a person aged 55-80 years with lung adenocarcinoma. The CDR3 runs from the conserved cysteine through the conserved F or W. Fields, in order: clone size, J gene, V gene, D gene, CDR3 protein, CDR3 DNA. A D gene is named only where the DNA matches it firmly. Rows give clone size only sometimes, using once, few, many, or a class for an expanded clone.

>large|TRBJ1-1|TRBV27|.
CASSKTLGTLNTEAFF
TGTGCCAGCAGTAAAACCCTCGGGACCCTGAACACTGAAGCTTTCTTT
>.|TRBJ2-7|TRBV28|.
CASSFLGGDISYEQYF
TGTGCCAGCAGTTTTCTGGGAGGGGACATCTCCTACGAGCAGTACTTC
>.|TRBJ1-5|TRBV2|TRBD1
CASSEEGGTQPQHF
TGTGCCAGCAGTGAAGAAGGGGGCACTCAGCCCCAGCATTTT
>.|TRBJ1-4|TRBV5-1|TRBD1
CASSLSRTGGFEKLFF
TGCGCCAGCAGCTTGTCTCGGACAGGGGGTTTTGAAAAACTGTTTTTT
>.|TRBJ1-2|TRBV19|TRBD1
CASTTTGTGKSYGYTF
TGTGCCAGTACCACTACCGGGACAGGAAAGTCCTATGGCTACACCTTC
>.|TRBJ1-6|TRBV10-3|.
CAISEPGGLGESPLHF
TGTGCCATCAGTGAACCCGGGGGTCTGGGTGAGTCACCCCTCCACTTT
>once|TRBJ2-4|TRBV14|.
CASSPNTSNIQYF
TGTGCCAGCAGCCCTAACACAAGCAACATTCAGTACTTC
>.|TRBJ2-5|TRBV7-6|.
CASSPGGVETQYF
TGTGCCAGCAGCCCAGGTGGAGTGGAGACCCAGTACTTC
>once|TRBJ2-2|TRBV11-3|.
CASSLDLSIPNTGELFF
TGTGCCAGCAGCTTAGATCTCTCTATACCGAACACCGGGGAGCTGTTTTTT
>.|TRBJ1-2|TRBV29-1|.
CSAETDVYGYTF
TGCAGCGCCGAAACGGACGTCTATGGCTACACCTTC
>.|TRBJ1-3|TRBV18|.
CASSISIAQNSGNTIYF
TGTGCCAGCTCAATCTCCATCGCTCAGAACTCTGGAAACACCATATATTTT
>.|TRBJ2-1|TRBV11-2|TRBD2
CASSLWLAGGNEQFF
TGTGCCAGCAGCTTGTGGCTAGCGGGGGGTAATGAGCAGTTCTTC
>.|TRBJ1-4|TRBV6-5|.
CASSRTGTPDEKLFF
TGTGCCAGCAGTCGTACCGGGACACCCGATGAAAAACTGTTTTTT
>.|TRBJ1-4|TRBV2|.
CASYSRGQRGEKLFF
TGTGCCAGCTATTCTAGGGGCCAACGGGGGGAAAAACTGTTTTTT
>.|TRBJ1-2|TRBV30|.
CAWSKVRLGYGYTF
TGTGCCTGGAGTAAGGTTCGGTTAGGCTATGGCTACACCTTC
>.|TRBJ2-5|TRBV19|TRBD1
CASSRGQDIMETQYF
TGTGCCAGTAGTAGGGGACAGGACATAATGGAGACCCAGTACTTC
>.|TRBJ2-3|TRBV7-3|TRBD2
CASRPSGGADTQYF
TGTGCCAGCAGGCCCAGCGGGGGGGCAGATACGCAGTATTTT
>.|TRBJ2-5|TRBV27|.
CASSLRAQETQYF
TGTGCCAGCAGTTTGAGGGCCCAAGAGACCCAGTACTTC
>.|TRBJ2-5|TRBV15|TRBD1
CATSREGTGGLETQYF
TGTGCCACCAGCAGAGAAGGGACAGGGGGTTTGGAGACCCAGTACTTC
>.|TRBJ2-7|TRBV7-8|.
CASSFPAGPANEQYF
TGTGCCAGCAGCTTCCCAGCCGGTCCTGCCAACGAGCAGTACTTC
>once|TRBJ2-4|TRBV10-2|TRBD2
CASSEFSGGLIAKNIQYF
TGCGCCAGCAGTGAGTTTAGCGGGGGACTAATAGCCAAAAACATTCAGTACTTC
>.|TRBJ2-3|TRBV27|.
CASSPLEYTDTQYF
TGTGCCAGCAGTCCTCTAGAGTACACAGATACGCAGTATTTT
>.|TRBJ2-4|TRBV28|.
CASSSTNIKNIQYF
TGTGCCAGCAGCTCGACGAACATCAAAAACATTCAGTACTTC
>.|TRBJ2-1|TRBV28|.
CASFKLRGAGSGEQFF
TGTGCCAGCTTTAAACTTCGGGGGGCCGGTTCGGGTGAGCAGTTCTTC
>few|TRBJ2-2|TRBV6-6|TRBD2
CASAGGRATGELFF
TGTGCCAGCGCTGGCGGGAGGGCGACCGGGGAGCTGTTTTTT
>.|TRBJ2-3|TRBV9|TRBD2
CASSVGPFGGASDTQYF
TGTGCCAGCAGCGTAGGACCCTTCGGGGGGGCCTCAGATACGCAGTATTTT